Presented here are 24 T cell receptor beta chains from one specimen sequenced in a study of spatial heterogeneity in lung cancer. Study observations and caveats: For expanded intratumoral alpha and beta TCRs, counts tracked tumor mutation counts.

TCRdb independently ran MiXCR on the 5' RACE reads; one entry per CDR3 protein. This table holds 9,500 to 11,000 distinct CDR3 sequences, 7.9% found once. Time point reported: sample taken at primary tumor resection. Their specific antigens are unknown. The input for sequencing was lung tumor tissue, taken at surgery. The source is a female donor with early-stage non-small cell lung cancer.

This clonotype was picked up many times. This beta chain is an unintended read in a library built for alpha chains; its size means little. The rearrangement links TRBV12-3 or TRBV12-4 to TRBJ1-1; D gene ambiguous. The CDR3 is 12 amino acids. V shed 5 bases and J shed 6 bases, with 10 bases lying between them. CDR3 sequence (DNA): TGTGCCAGCAGTCCGTCAAGGGCTGAAGCTTTCTTT. This sequence encodes CASSPSRAEAFF.

There are a few counts of this clonotype. The library was designed around alpha chains, so this beta chain is a stray read whose abundance carries little weight. The rearrangement links TRBV3-1 to TRBJ1-1; no reliable D call. V was cut by 1 base and J by 0 bases, with 3 bases left in between. The CDR3 is 13 residues long. The germline V gene has CDR1 LGHDT and CDR2 YNNKEL (reference sequence). The CDR3 DNA follows: TGTGCCAGCAGCCAAGGCCTGAACACTGAAGCTTTCTTT. This translates into CASSQGLNTEAFF.

This clonotype is medium-sized. This beta chain is a stray sequence in a library constructed for alpha chains; its clone size is not meaningful. The chain links TRBV7-6 to TRBJ2-3, with D uncertain. V lost 2 bases, J lost 0 bases, and 9 bases lay in between. CDR1 is SGHVS, CDR2 FNYEAQ, per germline. This CDR3 region has 15 residues. As DNA, the CDR3 is TGTGCCAGCAGCTTAAATCGGCAGAGCACAGATACGCAGTATTTT. Its translation: CASSLNRQSTDTQYF.

By sample share, this clonotype is medium-sized (0.01 to 0.1%). This beta chain slipped into a library made for alpha chains as a stray read, so its size is not meaningful. The rearrangement uses TRBV7-3 and TRBJ1-1; a possible D gene is TRBD1 (5 bases). In germline, CDR1 is SGHTA, CDR2 FQGTGA. The CDR3 extends over 13 amino acids. Trimming removed 1 base at V and 3 bases at J, with 6 bases between. CDR3 sequence: CASSLKGDTEAFF. The CDR3 DNA sequence: TGTGCCAGCAGCTTAAAAGGGGACACTGAAGCTTTCTTT.

Ten or more counts support this clonotype. With the library built for alpha chains, this beta chain is off target and its frequency is not meaningful. V usage is TRBV6-2 or TRBV6-3 and J usage is TRBJ2-2, with 8 nucleotides matching TRBD2. The CDR3 length is 13 residues. Germline CDR1 is MNHEY and CDR2 is SVGEGT. V was clipped by 6 bases and J by 6 bases; unmatched bases: 3. DNA for the CDR3: TGTGCCAGCAGACCACTAGCGGCCGGGGAGCTGTTTTTT. Translated: CASRPLAAGELFF.

This clonotype showed up many times. A library prepared for alpha chains yielded this beta chain as an off-target read; its size is of little meaning. This chain uses TRBV11-2 with TRBJ1-2; D not certain. Germline-derived CDR1 and CDR2 are SGHAT and FQNNGV. V shed 1 base and J shed 1 base, with 7 bases lying between them. The CDR3 has 14 residues. The CDR3 region has the DNA TGTGCCAGCAGCTTAGGGGATTTTAACTATGGCTACACCTTC. Encoded protein: CASSLGDFNYGYTF.

This clonotype is medium-sized within its sample. This beta chain appears as a stray read in a library generated for alpha chains; its size is not informative. J is TRBJ1-5 and V is TRBV4-1; unclear D gene. The V end was cut by 0 bases, the J end by 0 bases, with 9 bases between. CDR3 length equals 16 residues. The germline V gene encodes CDR1 MGHRA and CDR2 YSYEKL. The CDR3 DNA sequence: TGCGCCAGCAGCCAAGATCCGGGGAATAGCAATCAGCCCCAGCATTTT. It codes for CASSQDPGNSNQPQHF.

This clonotype is categorized as medium-sized. A library prepared for alpha chains yielded this beta chain as an off-target read; its size is of little meaning. The rearrangement joins TRBV20-1 to TRBJ2-3; D perhaps matches TRBD2 (5 bases). V was pared by 3 bases and J by 4 bases, with 8 bases between. The germline gives CDR1 DFQATT, CDR2 SNEGSKA (reference sequence). CDR3 size: 12 residues. CDR3 bases: TGCAGTGCTAGCGGGGTGGCAGATACGCAGTATTTT. Amino acid sequence: CSASGVADTQYF.

This clonotype was seen repeatedly, ten times or more. This beta chain is a stray sequence in a library constructed for alpha chains; its clone size is not meaningful. The chain uses TRBV28 and TRBJ2-4, with D unresolved. Germline V CDR1 and CDR2: MDHEN, SYDVKM. The CDR3 sequence is 13 residues long. The V and J ends lost 8 bases and 3 bases respectively, with 11 bases between them. The CDR3 spells CASVEPGKNIQYF. CDR3 coding DNA: TGTGCCAGCGTCGAGCCGGGCAAAAACATTCAGTACTTC.

This clonotype is classed as medium-sized. This beta chain is off target for a library built for alpha chains, so its abundance means little. The V call is TRBV5-1, the J call TRBJ2-1, with 8 bases identical to TRBD2. The CDR3 covers 16 residues. Germline V lookup: CDR1 SGHRS, CDR2 YFSETQ. J lost 0 bases, V lost 1 base, and 3 bases had no gene match. The CDR3 region is CASSLPSGGSYNEQFF. The CDR3 nucleotides are TGCGCCAGCAGCTTGCCCAGCGGGGGCTCCTACAATGAGCAGTTCTTC.

This clonotype has at least ten counts. This beta chain came through as a stray read in a library set up for alpha chains, and its size says little. This chain connects TRBV11-1 to TRBJ2-7; 9 bases are a match to TRBD2. The germline CDR1 and CDR2 sequences are SGHAT and FQDESV (reference sequence). V shed 5 bases, J shed 3 bases, and the junction held 8 bases outside the gene matches. This CDR3 has 15 residues. This CDR3 reads CASSRPGGGDYEQYF. DNA of the CDR3: TGTGCCAGCAGCCGGCCCGGCGGGGGGGACTACGAGCAGTACTTC.

This clonotype appeared many times. With the library built for alpha chains, this beta chain is off target and its frequency is not meaningful. The rearrangement links TRBV6-2 or TRBV6-3 to TRBJ2-5, with D possibly TRBD2 on 5 matching bases. CDR1 is MNHEY, CDR2 SVGEGT, per germline. Trimming cost V 7 bases and J 4 bases, with 16 bases left between them. The CDR3 is made up of 14 amino acids. Here the CDR3 reads CASIYGKSRETQYF. CDR3 DNA: TGTGCCAGCATCTACGGGAAAAGTCGAGAGACCCAGTACTTC.

This clonotype was seen only a few times. Since it is a stray read in a library aimed at alpha chains, this beta chain has a size that is not meaningful. The V gene is TRBV11-2, the J gene TRBJ2-1, with D hard to call. This CDR3 comprises 15 residues. CDR1 is SGHAT, CDR2 FQNNGV, per germline. Between the trimmed V and J ends, which lost 2 bases and 3 bases, there was a span of 11 bases. CDR3 nucleotides: TGTGCCAGCAGCTTAACGGCAAGGAACTACAATGAGCAGTTCTTC. This encodes CASSLTARNYNEQFF.

This clonotype was detected only a few times. This beta chain turned up in a library designed for alpha chains; as an off-target read, its abundance says little. CDR3 sequence reads: CASSQPGQPTYEQYF. In nucleotides, the CDR3 is TGTGCCAGCAGTCAACCGGGACAGCCCACCTACGAGCAGTACTTC. This chain links TRBV6-5 with TRBJ2-7, with 7 bases identical to TRBD1. Trimming took 5 bases from V and 2 from J; bases not matched to a gene: 9. Germline CDR1 and CDR2: MNHEY and SVGAGI. CDR3 length: 15 residues.

This clonotype was picked up many times. The size of this beta chain means little, since it is a stray read in a library made for alpha chains. The chain is built from TRBV20-1 and TRBJ1-5; the match to TRBD1 covers 9 bases. The germline V gene has CDR1 DFQATT and CDR2 SNEGSKA (reference sequence). With 6 bases clipped from V and 3 bases from J, the junction kept 9 bases outside the gene matches. This CDR3 contains 15 residues. CDR3 sequence (DNA): TGCAGTGCAGCACCCGGGACAGGGTCCAATCAGCCCCAGCATTTT. Its protein is CSAAPGTGSNQPQHF.

The table lists this clonotype with many counts. The library was designed around alpha chains, so this beta chain is a stray read whose abundance carries little weight. The genes are TRBV3-1 and TRBJ1-5, with D hard to call. CDR1 LGHDT and CDR2 YNNKEL come from the germline V gene (reference sequence). Deletions cut 3 bases from V and 6 bases from J, with 6 bases between. The CDR3 is 12 residues long. CDR3 in DNA: TGTGCCAGCAGCCATCGAGGTCAGCCCCAGCATTTT. Protein product: CASSHRGQPQHF.

This clonotype was observed a few times. Found in a library prepared for alpha chains, this beta chain is an off-target read, and its abundance has little meaning. The V gene is TRBV2, the J gene TRBJ2-3; 9 bases fit TRBD2. Germline-derived CDR1 and CDR2 are SNHLY and FYNNEI. J gave up 1 base and V 6 bases, and 8 bases lay outside the gene matches. This CDR3 has 16 amino acids. The CDR3, as DNA: TGTGCCAGCAGGAAGGAAAGACTAGCGGGCACAGATACGCAGTATTTT. This gives the protein CASRKERLAGTDTQYF. Supplemented by reference TRBV2 and TRBJ2-3, the full variable domain reads EPEVTQTPSHQVTQMGQEVILRCVPISNHLYFYWYRQILGQKVEFLVSFYNNEISEKSEIFDDQFSVERPDGSNFTLKIRSTKLEDSAMYFCASRKERLAGTDTQYFGPGTRLTVL.

This clonotype qualifies as medium-sized (0.01 to 0.1%). A library made for alpha chains picked up this beta chain off target, so its size means little. The CDR3 region has the DNA TGTGCCAGCACTCCGTGGCAGGGGGTTTACAATGAGCAGTTCTTC. Translated: CASTPWQGVYNEQFF. The genes are TRBV6-5 and TRBJ2-1; 7 bases are shared with TRBD1. Germline-derived CDR1 and CDR2 are MNHEY and SVGAGI. CDR3 size: 15 residues. V trimming: 7 bases; J trimming: 4 bases; junction bases outside the gene matches: 10.

At least ten counts were recorded for this clonotype. The size of this beta chain means little, since it is a stray read in a library made for alpha chains. The chain uses TRBV27 and TRBJ1-2; 11 positions agree with TRBD1. CDR1 is MNHEY, CDR2 SMNVEV, per germline (reference sequence). This CDR3 is built from 16 residues. J was trimmed by 6 bases and V by 5 bases; bases with no gene match: 11. CDR3 sequence reads: CASSPWTGGTFHGYTF. DNA of the CDR3: TGTGCCAGCAGTCCATGGACAGGGGGCACTTTCCATGGCTACACCTTC.

This clonotype was seen at least ten times. This beta chain is an unintended read in a library built for alpha chains; its size means little. The chain has TRBV4-2 and TRBJ2-5; either TRBD1 or TRBD2 may fit D (7 bases each). CDR3 size: 15 residues. Germline assignment: CDR1 LGHNA and CDR2 YNFKEQ. The ends were cut back, 5 bases at V and 3 bases at J, with 16 bases in the middle. CDR3 amino acids: CASSGPGGGEETQYF. CDR3 bases: TGTGCCAGCAGCGGCCCAGGGGGGGGAGAAGAGACCCAGTACTTC.

This clonotype is medium-sized within its sample. This beta chain came through as a stray read in a library set up for alpha chains, and its size says little. The chain recombines TRBV10-3 with TRBJ2-3; a possible D gene is TRBD2 (6 bases). This CDR3 has 13 amino acids. Germline values: CDR1 ENHRY, CDR2 SYGVKD. For the CDR3, the DNA is TGTGCTGCCCGTGGCGGGGTTACAGATACGCAGTATTTT. Translated: CAARGGVTDTQYF.

By frequency in the sample, this clonotype is medium-sized. This beta chain appears as a stray read in a library generated for alpha chains; its size is not informative. This chain's CDR3 is CASSVGGRVDTQYF. CDR3 bases: TGTGCCAGCAGCGTAGGGGGTAGGGTGGATACGCAGTATTTT. The J gene is TRBJ2-3, the V gene TRBV9; D is ambiguous. CDR1 and CDR2 from the germline V gene are SGDLS and YYNGEE. V was clipped by 0 bases and J by 6 bases, with 11 bases between them. There are 14 residues in the CDR3.

This clonotype came up many times. For a library built for alpha chains, this beta chain is a stray read; little rests on its size. The chain couples TRBV3-1 to TRBJ1-1; unclear D gene. The CDR3 consists of 14 residues. Trimming cost V 5 bases and J 1 base, with 11 bases left between them. Germline V gene sequence: CDR1 LGHDT, CDR2 YNNKEL (reference sequence). Here the CDR3 DNA reads TGTGCCAGCAGCTTGACGCAGGAGAACACTGAAGCTTTCTTT. Amino acid sequence: CASSLTQENTEAFF.

This clonotype was observed at least ten times. Because this beta chain is a stray read in a library intended to capture alpha chains, its abundance should not be given much weight. The chain carries TRBV2 and TRBJ2-1, with D uncertain. This CDR3 spans 14 amino acids. Germline V gene sequence: CDR1 SNHLY, CDR2 FYNNEI. Trimming stripped 6 bases from V and 4 bases from J, with 13 bases between. The CDR3 bases are TGTGCCAGCAGCCTGAACGCCGCTTACAATGAGCAGTTCTTC. Protein product: CASSLNAAYNEQFF.